One and the same sample provided the 3 T cell receptor beta chains below, sequenced in a study of blood T cell repertoires in COVID-19. Repertoires were generated with immunoSEQ multiplex PCR, while TCRdb's copy carries only in-frame clones and drops some. Here the sample spans about 300,000 clones, approximately 86% being singletons. The sequencing input was peripheral blood. Receptor source: a man between 70 and 80 years old with acute or convalescent COVID-19.

The genes are TRBV29-1 and TRBJ2-7; TRBD2 might be the D (5 bases). The germline V gene encodes CDR1 SQVTM and CDR2 ANQGSEA. V was pared by 6 bases and J by 4 bases, with 19 bases between. CDR3 size: 14 residues. DNA of the CDR3: TGCAGCGTACAAACGGCAGGAACGGGGTACGAGCAGTACTTC. Encoded protein: CSVQTAGTGYEQYF.

The chain combines TRBV7-4 with TRBJ2-2; 10 positions match TRBD2. In germline, CDR1 is SGHVT, CDR2 SQSDAQ. Germline trimming cut 5 bases from V and 5 bases from J; bases unmatched to any gene: 11. CDR3 length: 17 residues. CDR3 amino acids: CASSPLRLAGATGELFF. CDR3 sequence (DNA): TGTGCCAGCAGCCCCCTGAGGCTAGCGGGAGCAACCGGGGAGCTGTTTTTT.

The V gene is TRBV7-2, the J gene TRBJ2-3; 7 nucleotides match TRBD2. CDR1 is SGHTA, CDR2 FQGNSA, per germline. The CDR3 sequence is 14 residues long. V gave up 5 bases and J gave up 2 bases; unmatched junction bases: 4. The CDR3 here is CASSPSGNTDTQYF. The CDR3 DNA sequence: TGTGCCAGCAGCCCGAGCGGGAACACAGATACGCAGTATTTT.